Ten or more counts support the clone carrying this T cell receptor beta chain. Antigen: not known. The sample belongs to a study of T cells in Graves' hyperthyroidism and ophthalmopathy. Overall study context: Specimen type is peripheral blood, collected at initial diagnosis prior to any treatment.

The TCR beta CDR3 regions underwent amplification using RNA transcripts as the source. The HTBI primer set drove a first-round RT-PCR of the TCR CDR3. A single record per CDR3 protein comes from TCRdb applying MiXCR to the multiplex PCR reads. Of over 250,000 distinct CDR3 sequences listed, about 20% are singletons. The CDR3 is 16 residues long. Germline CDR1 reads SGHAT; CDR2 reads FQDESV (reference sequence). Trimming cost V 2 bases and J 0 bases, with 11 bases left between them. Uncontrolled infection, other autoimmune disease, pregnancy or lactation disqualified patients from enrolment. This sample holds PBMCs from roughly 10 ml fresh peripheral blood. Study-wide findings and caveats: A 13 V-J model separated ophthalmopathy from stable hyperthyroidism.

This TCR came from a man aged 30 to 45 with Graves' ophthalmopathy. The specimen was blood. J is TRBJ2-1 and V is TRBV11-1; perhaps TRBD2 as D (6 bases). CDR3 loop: CASSLRRGSSYNEQFF. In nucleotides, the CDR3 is TGTGCCAGCAGCTTAAGGCGGGGCAGCTCCTACAATGAGCAGTTCTTC.